This passage covers 14 T cell receptor beta chains from one sample sequenced in a study of T cell responses to AZD1222 COVID-19 vaccine. Assay used: immunoSEQ multiplex PCR; TCRdb lists only in-frame clones, some missing. The data contain approximately 150,000 clones, 90% to 95% of them singletons. Specimen: peripheral blood, collected 28 days after the second AZD1222 dose. The receptors originated from an adult who received the AZD1222 COVID-19 vaccine.

The rearrangement links TRBV5-1 to TRBJ2-3, with TRBD2 as a possible D gene (6 bases). This CDR3 contains 14 residues. V shed 3 bases and J shed 0 bases, with 8 bases lying between them. Germline CDR1 reads SGHRS; CDR2 reads YFSETQ. The DNA of the CDR3 is TGCGCCAGCAGCTGGAGGGACAGCACAGATACGCAGTATTTT. Translating gives CASSWRDSTDTQYF.

The chain couples TRBV6-5 to TRBJ2-3; tentative D call: TRBD2 (6 bases). Trimming removed 3 bases at V and 4 bases at J, with 11 bases between. The germline gives CDR1 MNHEY, CDR2 SVGAGI. This CDR3 has 14 residues. CDR3 DNA: TGTGCCAGCAGTTATGCGGGGTCGGCAGATACGCAGTATTTT. Its protein product is CASSYAGSADTQYF.

V usage is TRBV4-3 and J usage is TRBJ1-1, with D uncertain. V gave up 0 bases and J gave up 0 bases, with 5 bases separating them. This CDR3 is built from 14 residues. Germline values: CDR1 LGHNA, CDR2 YSLEER. CDR3 sequence reads: CASSQDSVNTEAFF. CDR3 nucleotide sequence: TGCGCCAGCAGCCAAGATTCGGTGAACACTGAAGCTTTCTTT.

The J gene is TRBJ2-3, the V gene TRBV4-2; D is perhaps TRBD2 (6 bases). CDR1 and CDR2 from the germline V gene are LGHNA and YNFKEQ. This CDR3 has 15 amino acids. Trimming pared 3 bases from V and 0 bases from J, leaving 10 bases between. Here the CDR3 DNA reads TGTGCCAGCAGCCATGAGGAGGGCAGCACAGATACGCAGTATTTT. The encoded protein is CASSHEEGSTDTQYF.

V is TRBV7-8 and J is TRBJ2-7, with a weak D call TRBD1 (6 bases). Germline-derived CDR1 and CDR2 are SGHVS and FQNEAQ. Trimming cost V 5 bases and J 2 bases, with 28 bases left between them. CDR3 length equals 19 residues. CDR3 DNA sequence: TGTGCCAGCAGCCCACGGCCGACAGGCGGTCCCTCCCAAGCCTACGAGCAGTACTTC. Translated, it gives CASSPRPTGGPSQAYEQYF. Drawing the rest from reference TRBV7-8 and TRBJ2-7, the complete variable domain is GAGVSQSPRYKVAKRGQDVALRCDPISGHVSLFWYQQALGQGPEFLTYFQNEAQLDKSGLPSDRFFAERPEGSVSTLKIQRTQQEDSAVYLCASSPRPTGGPSQAYEQYFGPGTRLTVT.

The rearrangement joins TRBV28 to TRBJ1-6, with 9 bases that match TRBD1. Germline CDR1 reads MDHEN; CDR2 reads SYDVKM. Trimming took 6 bases from V and 7 from J; bases not matched to a gene: 10. The CDR3 runs 16 residues. The CDR3 loop is CASSPGQGLWNSPLHF. In nucleotides, the CDR3 is TGTGCCAGCAGCCCGGGACAGGGTTTATGGAATTCACCCCTCCACTTT. Full variable domain (rest looked up from reference TRBV28 and TRBJ1-6): DVKVTQSSRYLVKRTGEKVFLECVQDMDHENMFWYRQDPGLGLRLIYFSYDVKMKEKGDIPEGYSVSREKKERFSLILESASTNQTSMYLCASSPGQGLWNSPLHFGNGTRLTVT.

This clone was recorded once. The chain employs TRBV10-3 and TRBJ2-1; 16 bases align to TRBD2. The V segment lost 2 bases and the J segment 8 bases; nucleotides outside the gene matches: 3. From germline, CDR1 is ENHRY and CDR2 SYGVKD. The length of the CDR3 is 16 residues. This chain's CDR3 is CAISETGTSGGDEQFF. Written as DNA, the CDR3 is TGTGCCATCAGTGAGACCGGGACTAGCGGGGGGGATGAGCAGTTCTTC.

The rearrangement uses TRBV28 and TRBJ1-5, with 8 bases matching TRBD1. Germline CDR1 and CDR2: MDHEN and SYDVKM. Unmatched junction bases numbered 11, after V lost 5 bases and J lost 5 bases. The CDR3 extends over 16 amino acids. CDR3 in DNA: TGTGCCAGCAGTGCCCCGCTGGACAGGGTCCATCAGCCCCAGCATTTT. As protein: CASSAPLDRVHQPQHF.

This chain links TRBV28 with TRBJ1-2; TRBD1 aligns across 7 bases. Trimming at V came to 1 base and at J to 4 bases, leaving 6 bases not matched to a gene. The germline V gene has CDR1 MDHEN and CDR2 SYDVKM. The CDR3 covers 15 residues. For the CDR3, the DNA is TGTGCCAGCAGTTTATCTTCAACAGGGGCCTATGGCTACACCTTC. It is translated as CASSLSSTGAYGYTF.

The chain carries TRBV29-1 and TRBJ2-1; TRBD1 aligns across 7 bases. The trim removed 2 bases at V and 6 bases at J, leaving 10 bases unmatched. The CDR3 loop spans 15 amino acids. Germline V gives CDR1 SQVTM, CDR2 ANQGSEA. The CDR3 nucleotides read TGCAGCGTTGAAAAAACAGGGGTCGGGTCCAATGAGCAGTTCTTC. The encoded protein is CSVEKTGVGSNEQFF.

V gene TRBV19 combines with J gene TRBJ2-1; D is possibly TRBD2 (6 bases). Germline V gene lookup returns CDR1 LNHDA and CDR2 SQIVND (reference sequence). The CDR3 extends over 13 amino acids. V was clipped by 3 bases and J by 10 bases, with 13 bases between them. CDR3 residues: CASSIVPREEQFF. Here the CDR3 DNA reads TGTGCCAGTAGTATTGTCCCTCGGGAGGAGCAGTTCTTC.

The chain links TRBV28 to TRBJ2-7; 7 bases line up with TRBD1. Germline-derived CDR1 and CDR2 are MDHEN and SYDVKM. The CDR3 is 15 amino acids. The trim removed 2 bases at V and 0 bases at J, leaving 4 bases unmatched. The CDR3 spells CASSLQGEISYEQYF. The CDR3 DNA is TGTGCCAGCAGTTTACAGGGGGAAATCTCCTACGAGCAGTACTTC.

For the CDR3, the DNA is TGTGCCAGCAGCGTCTCTCCTCAGGGGAACACTGAAGCTTTCTTT. Translation gives CASSVSPQGNTEAFF. This chain joins TRBV9 and TRBJ1-1, with D possibly matching TRBD1 (5 bases). The germline V gene has CDR1 SGDLS and CDR2 YYNGEE. The CDR3 has 15 amino acids. V lost 2 bases and J lost 1, with 12 bases in between.

The chain has TRBV29-1 and TRBJ2-7, with a possible D match to TRBD2 (6 bases). V was clipped by 6 bases and J by 6 bases, with 18 bases between them. CDR1 SQVTM and CDR2 ANQGSEA come from the germline V gene. This CDR3 is 13 amino acids long. The CDR3 coding sequence is TGCAGCGTCCTCGGAGGGGCTCATAGCGAGCAGTACTTC. The encoded protein is CSVLGGAHSEQYF.